The clone carrying this T cell receptor beta chain has ten or more counts. What it binds is unknown. This entry is derived from a study of neurological immune-mediated disorders. V was clipped by 4 bases and J by 2 bases, with 13 bases between them. CDR1 is DFQATT, CDR2 SNEGSKA, per germline (reference sequence). The CDR3 length is 14 residues. Study results and limitations: When grouped phylogenetically, the repertoires of 18 of the 34 multiple sclerosis patients fell together in one related-CDR3 cluster, which is a possible signature. The multiple sclerosis repertoire cluster was associated with no clinical or MRI feature. Across subjects, expanded clones had no CDR3 amino acid sequences in common, pointing to private repertoires in all groups.

Sorted libraries used about 1 million CD4+ or CD8+ T cells. TCRdb called the 5' RACE reads again in MiXCR, with one record for every CDR3 protein. The sample holds over 45,000 distinct CDR3 sequences, under 4.5% seen once. This chain connects TRBV20-1 to TRBJ2-3; D is perhaps TRBD2 (5 bases). Sequenced material: CD4+ T cells from blood. The TCR comes from a woman aged 40 to 49 with multiple sclerosis. In nucleotides, the CDR3 is TGCAGTGCTACCCCCGGGGTTTCCACAGATACGCAGTATTTT. Its protein product is CSATPGVSTDTQYF.